A selection of T cell receptor beta chains follows, all from one sample in a study of T cell repertoires in cytomegalovirus infection. TCRdb re-called the reads with MiXCR, one entry per CDR3 protein. The profile shows 200,000 to 300,000 distinct CDR3 sequences, 9.1% of them singletons. The sample taken for sequencing was PBMCs. These receptor sequences come from a human donor in good health (CMV status not recorded). Some clones in this sample may be carry-over from other donors' samples. Each CDR3 is given with its conserved first and last residue. Each record gives: D gene, clone size, J gene, V gene, CDR3 protein, CDR3 DNA. D genes are given only for firm matches. Clone size is shown for a subset of rows, as once, few, many or a class of expanded clone.

TRBD2,many,TRBJ2-2,TRBV4-3,CASSQQREGPGELFF,TGCGCCAGCAGCCAACAACGGGAGGGGCCCGGGGAGCTGTTTTTT
-,many,TRBJ2-1,TRBV11-2,CASSLDRVRGDNEQFF,TGTGCCAGCAGCTTAGATCGAGTCAGGGGGGACAATGAGCAGTTCTTC
TRBD1,many,TRBJ1-2,TRBV7-9,CASSAQGAGGYTF,TGTGCCAGCAGCGCGCAGGGGGCTGGTGGCTACACCTTC
-,few,TRBJ2-1,TRBV19,CASSIAVNEQFF,TGTGCCAGTAGTATCGCCGTCAATGAGCAGTTCTTC
-,many,TRBJ2-1,TRBV12-5,CASGPGTPPNEQFF,TGTGCTAGTGGCCCCGGGACCCCCCCCAATGAGCAGTTCTTC
-,many,TRBJ1-2,TRBV7-6,CASSLEPSGYTF,TGTGCCAGCAGCTTAGAACCTAGTGGCTACACCTTC
-,few,TRBJ2-1,TRBV18,CASSPLDRGEQFF,TGTGCCAGCTCACCCCTGGATCGTGGTGAGCAGTTCTTC
TRBD1,-,TRBJ1-1,TRBV11-3,CASSPGQGSTEAFF,TGTGCCAGCAGCCCAGGACAGGGGAGCACTGAAGCTTTCTTT
TRBD1,many,TRBJ1-2,TRBV6-1,CASSNGQGLVGYTF,TGTGCCAGCAGTAACGGACAGGGATTGGTTGGCTACACCTTC
TRBD2,few,TRBJ2-1,TRBV10-2,CASSELASGNNEQFF,TGCGCCAGCAGTGAATTGGCTAGCGGGAACAATGAGCAGTTCTTC
TRBD1,many,TRBJ2-1,TRBV6-4,CASSGTGTGAREQFF,TGTGCCAGCAGTGGAACCGGGACAGGGGCCCGGGAGCAGTTCTTC
-,-,TRBJ1-2,TRBV2,CASSGQRLSQFNYGYTF,TGTGCCAGCAGCGGACAGCGACTCTCCCAGTTTAACTATGGCTACACCTTC
-,-,TRBJ2-3,TRBV7-8,CASSSARVITKDTQYF,TGTGCCAGCAGTTCCGCTCGGGTCATAACAAAAGATACGCAGTATTTT